Presented here are 32 T cell receptor beta chains from one specimen sequenced in a study of T cells in Graves' hyperthyroidism and ophthalmopathy. Amplification targeted TCR beta CDR3 regions from RNA transcripts. The TCR CDR3 first-round RT-PCR relied on the HTBI primer set. A single record per CDR3 protein comes from TCRdb applying MiXCR to the multiplex PCR reads. The sample has hundreds of thousands of distinct CDR3 sequences, 38% seen once. Material: blood. Receptors originate from a man aged 18 to 30 with Graves' hyperthyroidism.

There are many counts of this clonotype. The genes are TRBV29-1 and TRBJ1-1, with TRBD1 as a possible D gene (6 bases). Per the germline V gene, CDR1 is SQVTM and CDR2 is ANQGSEA. The CDR3 spans 15 residues. V lost 5 bases and J 5 bases, leaving 21 bases between the germline ends. CDR3 in amino acids: CSVPVRGRGGTEAFF. The CDR3 DNA is TGCAGCGTTCCCGTGCGGGGCAGGGGTGGTACTGAAGCTTTCTTT. Full variable domain (remainder filled in from reference TRBV29-1 and TRBJ1-1): SAVISQKPSRDICQRGTSLTIQCQVDSQVTMMFWYRQQPGQSLTLIATANQGSEATYESGFVIDKFPISRPNLTFSTLTVSNMSPEDSSIYLCSVPVRGRGGTEAFFGQGTRLTVV.

V gene TRBV10-2 combines with J gene TRBJ2-5, with 11 bases lining up with TRBD2. The germline CDR1 and CDR2 sequences are WSHSY and SAAADI. V lost 7 bases and J lost 5; bases outside the gene matches: 6. The CDR3 totals 14 residues. The chain's CDR3 is CASTLAGGPETQYF. In nucleotides, the CDR3 is TGCGCCAGCACCTTAGCGGGGGGGCCGGAGACCCAGTACTTC.

This clonotype was seen many times. This sequence joins TRBV29-1 and TRBJ2-7; 9 bases align to TRBD2. This CDR3 has 13 amino acids. The V gene's germline CDR1 is SQVTM and CDR2 ANQGSEA. V gave up 3 bases and J gave up 4 bases; unmatched junction bases: 4. The CDR3 nucleotides are TGCAGCGTTGACCTAGCGGGGAGTTACGAGCAGTACTTC. This codes for CSVDLAGSYEQYF.

With respect to this clonotype: At one boundary the junction diverges from the germline segment, which might be a read error. The J gene is TRBJ2-2, the V gene TRBV2, with 9 bases fitting TRBD1. This CDR3 has 16 residues. CDR1 is SNHLY, CDR2 FYNNEI, per germline. This chain's CDR3 is CATSDVGTGRAGELFF. The CDR3 DNA is TGTGCCACCAGTGATGTCGGGACAGGGAGGGCCGGGGAGCTGTTTTTT. Together with reference TRBV2 and TRBJ2-2, the CDR3 gives the full variable domain: EPEVTQTPSHQVTQMGQEVILRCVPISNHLYFYWYRQILGQKVEFLVSFYNNEISEKSEIFDDQFSVERPDGSNFTLKIRSTKLEDSAMYFCATSDVGTGRAGELFFGEGSRLTVL.

There are many counts of this clonotype. The rearrangement joins TRBV12-3 or TRBV12-4 to TRBJ1-1, with TRBD1 matching over 7 bases. The CDR3 is made up of 16 amino acids. The ends lost 1 base at V and 3 bases at J; junction bases unmatched: 8. The CDR3 DNA reads as TGTGCCAGCAGTTTAGACAGGGGAAATTGGGACACTGAAGCTTTCTTT. The encoded protein is CASSLDRGNWDTEAFF.

V and J are TRBV20-1 and TRBJ2-5; possibly TRBD1 or TRBD2 for D (5 bases each). Germline V gene data show CDR1 as DFQATT and CDR2 as SNEGSKA (reference sequence). The CDR3 is 13 amino acids. With 3 bases removed from V and 5 bases from J, the gap between germline ends came to 13 bases. The CDR3 DNA follows: TGCAGTGCTAGTCCCGGGACGGGGGAGACCCAGTACTTC. Protein sequence: CSASPGTGETQYF.

This clonotype was observed a few times. Sequence at one end of the junction differs from germline and may be a read error. This chain connects TRBV7-2 to TRBJ2-2, with 9 bases identical to TRBD2. The CDR3 is made up of 15 amino acids. The germline CDR1 and CDR2 sequences are SGHTA and FQGNSA. The CDR3 DNA reads as TGCGCCAGCAGCCCGTTAGCGGGAGCGACCGGGGAGCTGTTTTTT. Translation gives CASSPLAGATGELFF.

This clonotype was found a few times. The CDR3 sequence: CASSLGTRSTEAFF. For the CDR3, the DNA is TGTGCCAGTAGTTTGGGGACGCGAAGCACTGAAGCTTTCTTT. This chain links TRBV19 with TRBJ1-1; a weak D match, TRBD1 (5 bases). Trimming pared 5 bases from V and 4 bases from J, leaving 14 bases between. Per the germline V gene, CDR1 is LNHDA and CDR2 is SQIVND (reference sequence). This CDR3 is 14 amino acids long.

J is TRBJ1-4 and V is TRBV4-1; D perhaps matches TRBD1 (5 bases). CDR1 and CDR2 from the germline V gene are MGHRA and YSYEKL. V gave up 9 bases and J gave up 5 bases, with 16 bases separating them. CDR3 length: 14 residues. DNA of the CDR3: TGCGCCAGTGCTGGGGCCGGCGACAATGAAAAACTGTTTTTT. This encodes CASAGAGDNEKLFF.

The J gene is TRBJ1-3, the V gene TRBV29-1; D gene unclear. Trimming removed 3 bases at V and 8 bases at J, with 2 bases between. The CDR3 sequence is 9 residues long. CDR1 and CDR2 from the germline V gene are SQVTM and ANQGSEA. The CDR3 sequence is CSVEDTIYF. In nucleotides, the CDR3 is TGCAGCGTTGAGGACACCATATATTTT. The full variable domain, with the rest looked up from reference TRBV29-1 and TRBJ1-3, is SAVISQKPSRDICQRGTSLTIQCQVDSQVTMMFWYRQQPGQSLTLIATANQGSEATYESGFVIDKFPISRPNLTFSTLTVSNMSPEDSSIYLCSVEDTIYFGEGSWLTVV.

This chain uses TRBV20-1 with TRBJ2-7, with unresolved D. The CDR3 runs to 15 residues. Germline CDR1 DFQATT, CDR2 SNEGSKA (reference sequence). The V gene lost 7 bases and the J gene lost 0 bases, with 19 bases spanning the gap. CDR3: CSGVGPSRSSYEQYF. DNA of the CDR3: TGCAGTGGTGTTGGGCCCAGCAGGAGCTCCTACGAGCAGTACTTC.

Concerning this clonotype: This is likely a read error, given that the CDR3 carries no conserved phenylalanine or tryptophan at its end. The DNA is omitted, as the CDR3 cannot be located on it reliably, and the CDR3 follows TCRdb's listing. V and J are TRBV20-1 and TRBJ2-6. Germline V gene data show CDR1 as DFQATT and CDR2 as SNEGSKA (reference sequence). The CDR3 sequence runs 8 residues, both termini included. The chain's CDR3 is CSAREGTS.

The chain carries TRBV12-3 or TRBV12-4 and TRBJ2-5, with D perhaps TRBD1 (6 bases). Trimming took off 3 bases at V and 2 bases at J, with 22 bases between the two ends. There are 18 residues in the CDR3. CDR3 DNA: TGTGCCAGCAGTTTTGGCAGGGGTGGGGCCGTTCATCAAGAGACCCAGTACTTC. This codes for CASSFGRGGAVHQETQYF.

This clonotype was counted ten times or more. The rearrangement uses TRBV9 and TRBJ1-1; no reliable D call. This CDR3 is 15 amino acids long. Trimming shortened V by 1 base and J by 1 base, and 11 bases separated the two germline ends. Germline V gives CDR1 SGDLS, CDR2 YYNGEE. The CDR3 region is CASSVRSDSNTEAFF. CDR3 nucleotide sequence: TGTGCCAGCAGCGTAAGGTCAGATTCGAACACTGAAGCTTTCTTT.

The chain is built from TRBV24-1 and TRBJ2-2, with 9 bases identical to TRBD2. In germline, CDR1 is KGHDR, CDR2 SFDVKD. The length of the CDR3 is 17 residues. V dropped 11 bases and J dropped 2; count of bases not matched to a gene: 14. The CDR3 DNA reads TGTGCCATCGAAATGGGGGCTAGCGGGGAAAACACCGGGGAGCTGTTTTTT. It codes for CAIEMGASGENTGELFF.

V usage is TRBV29-1 and J usage is TRBJ2-3, with D tentatively TRBD2 (6 bases). CDR1 is SQVTM, CDR2 ANQGSEA, per germline. The CDR3 has 14 residues. V gave up 4 bases and J gave up 3 bases, with 14 bases separating them. The CDR3, as DNA: TGCAGCGTTGTTGGGGGGTTTGGGACAGATACGCAGTATTTT. It is translated as CSVVGGFGTDTQYF.

This clonotype has at least ten counts. The chain joins TRBV7-9 to TRBJ1-5; D call uncertain. V was clipped by 3 bases and J by 1 base, with 7 bases between them. The CDR3 extends over 14 amino acids. The germline CDR1 and CDR2 sequences are SEHNR and FQNEAQ (reference sequence). The DNA of the CDR3 is TGTGCCAGCAGCTTTGAGGGAAGCAATCAGCCCCAGCATTTT. This sequence encodes CASSFEGSNQPQHF.

The chain recombines TRBV13 with TRBJ2-2; D is ambiguous. This CDR3 spans 14 amino acids. V was cut by 4 bases and J by 2 bases, with 8 bases left in between. CDR1 and CDR2 (germline): PRHDT, FYEKMQ (reference sequence). The CDR3 sequence: CASSSTDNTGELFF. DNA for the CDR3: TGTGCCAGCAGCTCCACGGACAACACCGGGGAGCTGTTTTTT.

The rearrangement uses TRBV2 and TRBJ2-5; TRBD2 matches 12 bases. Germline V gene sequence: CDR1 SNHLY, CDR2 FYNNEI. V lost 4 bases, J lost 5 bases, and 2 bases stayed unmatched. The CDR3 covers 14 residues. CDR3 bases: TGTGCCAGCAGTGCTAGCGGGGGGGATGAGACCCAGTACTTC. Amino acid sequence: CASSASGGDETQYF. Combining the CDR3 with reference TRBV2 and TRBJ2-5 gives the whole variable domain EPEVTQTPSHQVTQMGQEVILRCVPISNHLYFYWYRQILGQKVEFLVSFYNNEISEKSEIFDDQFSVERPDGSNFTLKIRSTKLEDSAMYFCASSASGGDETQYFGPGTRLLVL.

The chain recombines TRBV7-9 with TRBJ2-7; 7 bases agree with TRBD1. The V gene's germline CDR1 is SEHNR and CDR2 FQNEAQ (reference sequence). The CDR3 runs 15 residues. Losses at the gene ends were 5 bases for V and 3 bases for J; bases not matched to a gene: 10. CDR3 sequence reads: CASSPARRQGYEQYF. CDR3 sequence (DNA): TGTGCCAGCAGCCCCGCCCGCCGACAGGGCTACGAGCAGTACTTC.

This rearrangement joins TRBV6-5 to TRBJ1-3; TRBD1 aligns across 10 bases. In germline, CDR1 is MNHEY, CDR2 SVGAGI. The ends lost 7 bases at V and 3 bases at J; junction bases unmatched: 6. The CDR3 sequence is 15 residues long. The CDR3 loop is CASKETGGGGNTIYF. The DNA of the CDR3 is TGTGCCAGCAAAGAGACAGGGGGCGGTGGAAACACCATATATTTT.

V gene TRBV9 combines with J gene TRBJ1-2; no clear D. The V gene lost 0 bases and the J gene lost 0 bases, with 9 bases spanning the gap. Looked up from germline, CDR1 is SGDLS and CDR2 is YYNGEE. CDR3 length: 15 residues. This CDR3 reads CASSVDEVSNYGYTF. The CDR3 DNA reads TGTGCCAGCAGCGTAGATGAAGTCTCTAACTATGGCTACACCTTC.

This clonotype was counted many times. The chain carries TRBV29-1 and TRBJ1-1; D might be TRBD1 (6 bases). V lost 7 bases to trimming and J lost 0 bases, with 15 bases between them. Per the germline V gene, CDR1 is SQVTM and CDR2 is ANQGSEA. This CDR3 comprises 14 residues. The CDR3 reads CSASGQFMNTEAFF. The CDR3 DNA follows: TGCAGCGCGTCCGGACAGTTCATGAACACTGAAGCTTTCTTT.

The rearrangement joins TRBV4-1 to TRBJ2-7, with 7 bases matching TRBD1. The CDR3 is made up of 16 amino acids. V was clipped by 1 base and J by 3 bases; unmatched bases: 9. CDR1 is MGHRA and CDR2 is YSYEKL in the germline V gene. The CDR3 sequence is CASSQVGTAGNYEQYF. CDR3 in DNA: TGCGCCAGCAGCCAAGTAGGGACAGCTGGGAACTACGAGCAGTACTTC.

This clonotype was seen just once. The V and J genes are TRBV29-1 and TRBJ2-7, with 10 bases that match TRBD2. V dropped 8 bases and J dropped 5; count of bases not matched to a gene: 6. CDR1 is SQVTM and CDR2 is ANQGSEA in the germline V gene. The CDR3 is made up of 12 amino acids. The DNA of the CDR3 is TGCAGCTTAGGAGGACTAGCGGACGAGCAGTACTTC. Amino acids: CSLGGLADEQYF.

V usage is TRBV29-1 and J usage is TRBJ1-2, with a weak D call TRBD1 (5 bases). CDR1 and CDR2 from the germline V gene are SQVTM and ANQGSEA. CDR3 size: 13 residues. The V end lost 6 bases, the J end lost 4 bases, and 15 bases lay between the germline ends. The CDR3 protein is CSVYQGSVYGYTF. CDR3 nucleotide sequence: TGCAGCGTGTACCAGGGCAGTGTCTATGGCTACACCTTC.

This clonotype was picked up many times. This chain uses TRBV29-1 with TRBJ2-7; TRBD1 might be the D (6 bases). The CDR3 runs to 13 residues. Trimming took off 6 bases at V and 3 bases at J, with 15 bases between the two ends. The germline CDR1 and CDR2 sequences are SQVTM and ANQGSEA. The CDR3 coding sequence is TGCAGCGTGATCGGGACATATCACTACGAGCAGTACTTC. Amino acid sequence: CSVIGTYHYEQYF.

Remarks on this clonotype: Its ends do not fully match the called genes, so a read error is possible. The chain joins TRBV5-1 to TRBJ2-7; D is unresolved. The CDR3 runs 14 residues. Germline V gene data show CDR1 as SGHRS and CDR2 as YFSETQ. The CDR3 sequence: CASSFPGPPYEQYF. DNA for the CDR3: TGTGCCAGCAGCTTCCCCGGGCCCCCTTACGAGCAGTACTTC.

The chain combines TRBV6-5 with TRBJ2-1; 7 nucleotides align to TRBD2. The CDR3 length is 14 residues. Trimming removed 4 bases from V and 2 bases from J; junction bases left unmatched: 2. Germline CDR1 reads MNHEY; CDR2 reads SVGAGI. The CDR3 protein is CASSWRETYNEQFF. CDR3 in DNA: TGTGCCAGCAGTTGGCGGGAGACCTACAATGAGCAGTTCTTC.

The chain links TRBV7-9 to TRBJ2-7; 9 nucleotides match TRBD1. CDR1 and CDR2 from the germline V gene are SEHNR and FQNEAQ (reference sequence). V lost 4 bases and J lost 6; bases outside the gene matches: 16. The length of the CDR3 is 17 residues. CDR3: CASSSGQGRRGFSEQYF. The CDR3, as DNA: TGTGCCAGCAGCTCCGGACAGGGGCGCAGGGGGTTCTCCGAGCAGTACTTC.

This clonotype was observed a few times. The chain recombines TRBV20-1 with TRBJ2-2, with D possibly matching TRBD1 (5 bases). Germline CDR1 is DFQATT and CDR2 is SNEGSKA (reference sequence). This CDR3 comprises 16 residues. With 0 bases removed from V and 0 bases from J, the gap between germline ends came to 11 bases. The CDR3 region is CSARDLRTTNTGELFF. The CDR3, as DNA: TGCAGTGCTAGAGATTTACGGACAACGAACACCGGGGAGCTGTTTTTT.

Regarding this clonotype: One end of the junction does not line up with germline, which may come from a read error. This chain links TRBV29-1 with TRBJ1-3; TRBD1 is a possible D gene (6 bases). Germline assignment: CDR1 SQVTM and CDR2 ANQGSEA. The CDR3 length is 12 residues. The CDR3 DNA reads as TGCAGCGACACAGGGTTCGGAAACACCATATATTTC. Its translation is CSDTGFGNTIYF.